Below are 4 T cell receptor beta chains sequenced from a single sample in a study of blood T cell repertoires in COVID-19. Profiled with immunoSEQ multiplex PCR; TCRdb holds only in-frame clones, not every one. The data show about 370,000 clones, with approximately 87% seen just once and under 11% held by the top ten. Material: peripheral blood. The origin of the receptors is a woman in her 30s with COVID-19, enrolled during active disease.

A single count supports this clone. The chain couples TRBV7-8 to TRBJ2-7; D remains unclear. The CDR3 spans 11 residues. V lost 1 base, J lost 7 bases, and 5 bases lay in between. Germline CDR1 and CDR2: SGHVS and FQNEAQ. The CDR3 sequence is CASSLGREQYF. The CDR3 nucleotides are TGTGCCAGCAGCTTAGGGCGGGAGCAGTACTTC.

The rearrangement uses TRBV27 and TRBJ2-1, with D possibly being TRBD2 (5 bases). The CDR3 loop spans 11 amino acids. The V end was cut by 4 bases, the J end by 8 bases, with 6 bases between. Germline values: CDR1 MNHEY, CDR2 SMNVEV (reference sequence). In DNA, the CDR3 is TGTGCCAGCAGTTCGGGGTATGAGCAGTTCTTC. Amino acid sequence: CASSSGYEQFF.

The chain couples TRBV29-1 to TRBJ2-5; TRBD2 aligns across 10 bases. J was trimmed by 4 bases and V by 7 bases; bases with no gene match: 12. CDR1 and CDR2 from the germline V gene are SQVTM and ANQGSEA. This CDR3 has 15 residues. For the CDR3, the DNA is TGCAGCGCGAAAGGGCCTAGCGGGAGTTTAGAGACCCAGTACTTC. Amino acid sequence: CSAKGPSGSLETQYF.

The chain carries TRBV27 and TRBJ2-2; TRBD2 agrees at 11 bases. The ends lost 3 bases at V and 6 bases at J; junction bases unmatched: 3. Germline CDR1 MNHEY, CDR2 SMNVEV (reference sequence). The CDR3 extends over 15 amino acids. Here the CDR3 reads CASSLTSGKAGELFF. The CDR3 DNA follows: TGTGCCAGCAGTTTGACTAGCGGGAAGGCCGGGGAGCTGTTTTTT.